This T cell receptor (beta chain) was recorded in a study of blood T cell repertoires in COVID-19. Study overall: PBMCs, B-cell-depleted T cells, or T cells provided the cDNA or gDNA that made up the material.

Losses at the gene ends were 5 bases for V and 4 bases for J; bases not matched to a gene: 6. The CDR3 covers 15 residues. Germline assignment: CDR1 SNHLY and CDR2 FYNNEI. Here immunoSEQ multiplex PCR was the method, and the copy in TCRdb shows in-frame clones only, minus some. Of 75,000 or so clones in the sample, over 80% were seen once. V and J are TRBV2 and TRBJ2-7, with 12 bases identical to TRBD2. Sequencing used peripheral blood. The receptor was isolated from a man between 50 and 59 years old with acute or convalescent COVID-19. CDR3: CASSPQTSGSYEQYF. As DNA, the CDR3 is TGTGCCAGCAGTCCTCAGACTAGCGGGAGTTACGAGCAGTACTTC.